This record looks at one TCR beta chain sequence and its context. Its target is not known. The source of the sample is a study of T cell responses to AZD1222 COVID-19 vaccine. Whole-study results and caveats: Only after the peak T cell response were repertoires sampled.

The CDR3 is made up of 15 amino acids. The V segment lost 6 bases and the J segment 3 bases; nucleotides outside the gene matches: 8. Germline values: CDR1 SNHLY, CDR2 FYNNEI. Only in-frame clones appear in the TCRdb table, and some are missing; sequencing was by immunoSEQ multiplex PCR. Of fewer than 35,000 clones listed, 91% are singletons. V and J are TRBV2 and TRBJ1-2; TRBD1 agrees at 9 bases. The clonotype originates from an adult in good health. Sequencing used peripheral blood, obtained on day 0 of AZD1222 vaccination. CDR3 protein: CASSLQTGGDYGYTF. For the CDR3, the DNA is TGTGCCAGCAGCCTCCAAACAGGGGGCGACTATGGCTACACCTTC.